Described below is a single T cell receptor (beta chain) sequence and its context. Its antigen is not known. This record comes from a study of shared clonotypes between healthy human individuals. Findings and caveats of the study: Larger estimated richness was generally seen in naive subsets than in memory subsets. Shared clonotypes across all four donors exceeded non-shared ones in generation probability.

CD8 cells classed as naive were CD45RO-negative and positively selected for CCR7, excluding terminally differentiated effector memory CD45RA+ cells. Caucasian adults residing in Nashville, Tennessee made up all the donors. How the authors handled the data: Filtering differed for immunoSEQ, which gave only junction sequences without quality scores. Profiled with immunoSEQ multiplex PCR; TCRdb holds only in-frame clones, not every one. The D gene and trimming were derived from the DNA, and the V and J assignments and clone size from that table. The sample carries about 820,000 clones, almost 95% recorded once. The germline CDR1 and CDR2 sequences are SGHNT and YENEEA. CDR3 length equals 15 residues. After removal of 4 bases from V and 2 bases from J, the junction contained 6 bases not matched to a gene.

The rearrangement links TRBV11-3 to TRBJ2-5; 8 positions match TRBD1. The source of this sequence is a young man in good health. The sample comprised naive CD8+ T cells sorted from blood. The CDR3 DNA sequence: TGTGCCAGCAGCTCGAGGACAGGGAGTCAAGAGACCCAGTACTTC. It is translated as CASSSRTGSQETQYF.